This T cell receptor (beta chain) was profiled in a study of blood T cell repertoires in COVID-19. Study-wide context: Samples taken during acute and convalescent COVID-19 were collected in the United States, Italy and Spain. In each case, the material was cDNA or gDNA derived from T cells, B-cell-depleted T cells, or PBMCs.

Seattle patients were enrolled while actively infected and followed longitudinally. Original data processing: Reference gene primer amplification gave nucleated cell count estimates. Profiling relied on immunoSEQ multiplex PCR, and the TCRdb table lists in-frame clones only, not all of them. Clonal size and the V and J genes are those of that table, whereas D and trimming came from the DNA. This table has fewer than 200,000 clones, approximately 82% appearing once. This CDR3 region has 13 residues. Germline-derived CDR1 and CDR2 are MDHEN and SYDVKM. The trim removed 6 bases at V and 5 bases at J, leaving 6 bases unmatched.

The rearrangement joins TRBV28 to TRBJ1-2; 7 nucleotides align to TRBD1. The TCR comes from a woman between 40 and 55 years old with COVID-19, enrolled during active disease. The material sequenced was peripheral blood. CDR3 DNA sequence: TGTGCCAGCAGCCATGACAGGGTTTATGGCTACACCTTC. Its translation is CASSHDRVYGYTF.